Detailed here is one TCR beta chain. Here immunoSEQ multiplex PCR was the method, and the copy in TCRdb shows in-frame clones only, minus some. The sample carries about 200,000 clones, more than 70% recorded once. The CDR3 extends over 15 amino acids. Deletions cut 4 bases from V and 5 bases from J, with 16 bases between. The germline V gene has CDR1 SGHRS and CDR2 YFSETQ. This record belongs to a study of blood T cell repertoires in COVID-19. Study-level information: Nucleic acid was either cDNA or gDNA, and it came from T cells, B-cell-depleted T cells, or PBMCs.

This chain connects TRBV5-1 to TRBJ2-1; D perhaps matches TRBD2 (5 bases). Specimen: peripheral blood. This sequence was found in a man younger than 35 with active or convalescent COVID-19. DNA of the CDR3: TGCGCCAGCAGCCGCAGTTCGAGGGCCGACAATGAGCAGTTCTTC. Its protein is CASSRSSRADNEQFF.